This TCR beta chain was identified during a study of T cells in Graves' hyperthyroidism and ophthalmopathy. Study details: At initial diagnosis, before any treatment had begun, peripheral blood was obtained. Whole-study findings and limits: Most clonotypes that expanded in the thyroid above 0.001 also showed up in blood.

TCR beta CDR3 region amplification was performed from RNA transcripts. The HTBI set primed first-round TCR CDR3 RT-PCR. TCRdb re-analysed the multiplex PCR reads in MiXCR, keeping a single row per CDR3 protein. The table has some 200,000 distinct CDR3 sequences, less than 20% seen once; the top ten hold about 50%. This clonotype came up many times. Its antigen is not identified. With a duration under 2 months, the hyperthyroidism was newly diagnosed in patients aged 18 to 65. Uncontrolled infection, other autoimmune disease, pregnancy or lactation led to exclusion. This CDR3 is 13 amino acids long. Germline lookup yields CDR1 SQVTM and CDR2 ANQGSEA. V trimming: 7 bases; J trimming: 2 bases; junction bases outside the gene matches: 6.

This sequence originates from a woman between 45 and 65 years old with Graves' hyperthyroidism. The chain combines TRBV29-1 with TRBJ2-3; TRBD2 matches at 7 bases. The specimen sequenced was blood. The DNA for the CDR3 is TGCAGCGCTACTAGCGATTTCACAGATACGCAGTATTTT. Encoded protein: CSATSDFTDTQYF.